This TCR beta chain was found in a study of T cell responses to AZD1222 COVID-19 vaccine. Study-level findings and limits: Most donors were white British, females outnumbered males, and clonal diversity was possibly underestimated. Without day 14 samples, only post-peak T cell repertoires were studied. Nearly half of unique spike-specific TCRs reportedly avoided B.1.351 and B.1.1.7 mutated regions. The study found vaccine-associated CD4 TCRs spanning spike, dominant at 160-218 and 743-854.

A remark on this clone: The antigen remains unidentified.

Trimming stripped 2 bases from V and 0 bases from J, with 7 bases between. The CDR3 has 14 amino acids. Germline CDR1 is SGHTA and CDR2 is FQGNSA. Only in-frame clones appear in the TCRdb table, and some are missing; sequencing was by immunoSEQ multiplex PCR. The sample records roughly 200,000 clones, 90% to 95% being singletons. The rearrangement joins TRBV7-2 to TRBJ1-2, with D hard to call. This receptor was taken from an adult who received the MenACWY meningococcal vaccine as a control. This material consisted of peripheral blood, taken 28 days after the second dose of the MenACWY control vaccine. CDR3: CASSLHGSNYGYTF. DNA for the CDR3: TGTGCCAGCAGCTTACACGGCTCTAACTATGGCTACACCTTC.